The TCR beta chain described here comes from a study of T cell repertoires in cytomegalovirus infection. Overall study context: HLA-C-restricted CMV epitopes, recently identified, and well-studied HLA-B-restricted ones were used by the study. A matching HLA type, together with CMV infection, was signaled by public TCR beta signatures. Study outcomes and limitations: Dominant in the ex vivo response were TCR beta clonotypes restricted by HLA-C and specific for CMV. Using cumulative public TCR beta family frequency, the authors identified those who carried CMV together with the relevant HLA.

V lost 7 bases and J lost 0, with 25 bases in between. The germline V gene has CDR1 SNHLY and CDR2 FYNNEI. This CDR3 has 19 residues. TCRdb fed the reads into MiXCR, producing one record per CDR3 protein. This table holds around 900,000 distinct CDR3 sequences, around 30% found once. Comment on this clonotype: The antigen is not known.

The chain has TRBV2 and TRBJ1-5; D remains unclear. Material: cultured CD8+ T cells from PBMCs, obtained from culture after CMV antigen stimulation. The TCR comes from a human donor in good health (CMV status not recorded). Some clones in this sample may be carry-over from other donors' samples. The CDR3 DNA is TGTGCCAGCAAAGAAACGACGAAGGCTGGGGTATATAGCAATCAGCCCCAGCATTTT. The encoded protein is CASKETTKAGVYSNQPQHF.